The rows below give T cell receptor beta chains drawn from one sample of a study of T cells after yellow fever vaccination. TCRdb re-derived calls from the 5' RACE reads in MiXCR, one entry per CDR3 protein. The sample records some 200,000 distinct CDR3 sequences, roughly 11% being singletons. The sequences come from CD8+ T cells sorted from PBMCs, collected 15 days after the yellow fever booster vaccination. These receptors came from a man aged 18 to 30 who received the YFV17D yellow fever vaccine. The CDR3 runs from the conserved cysteine through the conserved F or W. Fields, in order: V gene, clone size, D gene, J gene, CDR3 DNA, CDR3 protein. The D gene is left open where the match is weak. Only some rows state a clone size, as once, few, many or a class for expanded clones.

TRBV12-3/TRBV12-4	few	NA	TRBJ2-1	TGTGCCAGCAGTCAAACGACTAGTCGCGATGAGCAGTTCTTC	CASSQTTSRDEQFF
TRBV5-1	many	TRBD1	TRBJ2-3	TGCGCCAGCAGCTTAGAAGGTGGGACAGGGTCCACAGATACGCAGTATTTT	CASSLEGGTGSTDTQYF
TRBV6-2/TRBV6-3	few	NA	TRBJ2-1	TGTGCCAGCAGTTACTCCGGGGTCAATGAGCAGTTCTTC	CASSYSGVNEQFF
TRBV18	few	NA	TRBJ1-5	TGTGCCAGCTCAACCGAAGGGAGAGGTCAGCCCCAGCATTTT	CASSTEGRGQPQHF
TRBV6-2/TRBV6-3	NA	NA	TRBJ2-2	TGTGCCAGCAGCCGGAGCTCGGGGGCCTACACCGGGGAGCTGTTTTTT	CASSRSSGAYTGELFF
TRBV29-1	NA	TRBD2	TRBJ2-7	TGCAGCGTCCGACTAGCGGGGGCCTACGAGCAGTACTTC	CSVRLAGAYEQYF
TRBV11-3	NA	TRBD2	TRBJ2-7	TGTGCCAGCAGCTTAGATCGCCTAGCGGGGGGTAGCGAGCAGTACTTC	CASSLDRLAGGSEQYF
TRBV2	NA	NA	TRBJ2-1	TGTGCCAGCAGTGAAGCGGTAAACGATGAGCAGTTCTTC	CASSEAVNDEQFF
TRBV10-3	few	TRBD2	TRBJ2-2	TGTGCCGCGGGGGTAGAAACCGGGGAGCTGTTTTTT	CAAGVETGELFF
TRBV6-1	many	NA	TRBJ2-3	TGTGCCAGCAGTGAACGGTTTACGATGACTTACACAGATACGCAGTATTTT	CASSERFTMTYTDTQYF
TRBV7-8	few	TRBD1	TRBJ2-5	TGTGCCAGCAGCTCCCGGGACAGGGAGTACGAGACCCAGTACTTC	CASSSRDREYETQYF
TRBV5-1	few	TRBD1	TRBJ1-1	TGCGCCAGCAGCTACCAGACAGGGGCAAACACTGAAGCTTTCTTT	CASSYQTGANTEAFF
TRBV7-3	few	TRBD2	TRBJ2-1	TGTGCCAGCGGAAGCGGGGGGTCCTACAATGAGCAGTTCTTC	CASGSGGSYNEQFF
TRBV4-1	few	NA	TRBJ2-1	TGCGCCAGCAGCCAAGGGAGATCGGCAGGGGCGGGTGAGCAGTTCTTC	CASSQGRSAGAGEQFF
TRBV27	NA	NA	TRBJ2-5	TGTGCCAGCAGTTACATCGACGAGTACCAAGAGACCCAGTACTTC	CASSYIDEYQETQYF
TRBV28	NA	NA	TRBJ1-2	TGTGCCAGCGGGATAGGGGGGACTAACTATGGCTACACCTTC	CASGIGGTNYGYTF